This T cell receptor beta chain was captured in a study of OX40 agonist ivuxolimab in advanced cancers. Overall study: In three patients, partial responses were observed, one with hepatocellular carcinoma and two with cutaneous melanoma.

The germline V gene encodes CDR1 MNHEY and CDR2 SVGAGI. The CDR3 runs 16 residues. With 2 bases clipped from V and 4 bases from J, the junction kept 9 bases outside the gene matches. This table comes from immunoSEQ multiplex PCR, and its TCRdb copy is limited to in-frame clones, with some not included. The profile shows over 40,000 clones, over 80% of them singletons. Sequenced here: CD4+ or CD8+ T cells sorted from blood, sampled in a trial of the OX40 agonist ivuxolimab. J is TRBJ1-1 and V is TRBV6-5; TRBD1 aligns across 8 bases. The TCR was taken from an adult with an advanced solid tumor such as melanoma, head and neck, liver or kidney cancer. CDR3 sequence reads: CASSYLGQGKGTEAFF. In DNA, the CDR3 is TGTGCCAGCAGTTACCTCGGACAGGGCAAGGGCACTGAAGCTTTCTTT.